This T cell receptor beta chain was recovered during a study of blood T cell repertoires in COVID-19. Germline loops: CDR1 SGHTA, CDR2 FQGNSA. The CDR3 loop spans 14 amino acids. Between the trimmed V and J ends, which lost 4 bases and 1 base, there was a span of 10 bases. Methods used by the authors: Researchers report that nucleated cell counts were estimated from reference gene primer amplification. Assay used: immunoSEQ multiplex PCR; TCRdb lists only in-frame clones, some missing. V, J and clone size were drawn from that table, and D and trimming were deduced from the DNA. The sample lists roughly 90,000 clones; 65% to 90% were seen once.

Sequencing was done on a sample of peripheral blood. This chain connects TRBV7-2 to TRBJ1-2, with D possibly TRBD1 on 5 matching bases. The TCR sequence derives from a woman older than 75 with active or convalescent COVID-19. As DNA, the CDR3 is TGTGCCAGCAGCTCGCCGGGGGTTAACTATGGCTACACCTTC. Amino acids: CASSSPGVNYGYTF.